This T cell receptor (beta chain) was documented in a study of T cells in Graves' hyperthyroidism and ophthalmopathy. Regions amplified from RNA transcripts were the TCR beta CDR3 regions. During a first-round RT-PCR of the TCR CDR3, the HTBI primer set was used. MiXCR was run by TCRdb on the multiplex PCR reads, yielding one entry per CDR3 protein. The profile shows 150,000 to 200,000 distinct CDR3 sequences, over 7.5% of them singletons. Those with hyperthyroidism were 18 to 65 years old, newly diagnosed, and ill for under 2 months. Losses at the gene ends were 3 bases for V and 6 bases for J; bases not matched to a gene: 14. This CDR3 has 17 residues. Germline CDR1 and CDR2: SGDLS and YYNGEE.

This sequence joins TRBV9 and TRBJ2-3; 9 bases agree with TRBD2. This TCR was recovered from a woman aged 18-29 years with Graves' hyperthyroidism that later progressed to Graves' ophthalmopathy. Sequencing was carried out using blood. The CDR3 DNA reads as TGTGCCAGCAGCGCCAGTCGTAGCGGGAGTGTGTCGGATACGCAGTATTTT. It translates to CASSASRSGSVSDTQYF.